Listed here are 4 T cell receptor beta chains from one sample, sequenced in a study of blood T cell repertoires in COVID-19. Profiled with immunoSEQ multiplex PCR; TCRdb holds only in-frame clones, not every one. Of about 12,000 clones in the sample, roughly two thirds were seen once. Sequenced material: peripheral blood. All receptors derive from a human donor in a cohort sampled during active COVID-19.

Only a few counts were recorded for this clone. The CDR3 loop is CASSRTGRWNNSPLHF. The CDR3 nucleotides read TGTGCCAGCAGCCGGACAGGGAGGTGGAATAATTCACCCCTCCACTTT. The chain links TRBV5-6 to TRBJ1-6, with 8 bases aligning to TRBD1. J gave up 5 bases and V 4 bases, and 8 bases lay outside the gene matches. Germline CDR1 and CDR2: SGHDT and YYEEEE. The CDR3 length is 16 residues.

The rearrangement uses TRBV27 and TRBJ2-7; 9 positions match TRBD1. CDR3 length: 14 residues. Germline-derived CDR1 and CDR2 are MNHEY and SMNVEV (reference sequence). The ends lost 6 bases at V and 3 bases at J; junction bases unmatched: 6. CDR3 amino acids: CASRPGTGRYEQYF. The CDR3 DNA follows: TGTGCCAGCAGACCCGGGACAGGGCGCTACGAGCAGTACTTC.

J is TRBJ2-5 and V is TRBV7-8; the match to TRBD2 covers 11 bases. Germline values: CDR1 SGHVS, CDR2 FQNEAQ. The CDR3 has 18 residues. J gave up 5 bases and V 5 bases, and 16 bases lay outside the gene matches. The CDR3: CASSLRPGLAVGRETQYF. As DNA, the CDR3 is TGTGCCAGCAGCCTTCGGCCGGGACTAGCGGTTGGGCGGGAGACCCAGTACTTC.

The chain combines TRBV18 with TRBJ2-7; D gene unclear. From germline, CDR1 is KGHSH and CDR2 LQKENI. V gave up 0 bases and J gave up 7 bases, with 13 bases separating them. This CDR3 has 14 amino acids. CDR3: CASSPPGKVWEQYF. The DNA for the CDR3 is TGTGCCAGCTCACCACCGGGCAAGGTTTGGGAGCAGTACTTC.